These 17 T cell receptor beta chains share one sample of origin, sequenced in a study of T cells in Graves' hyperthyroidism and ophthalmopathy. RNA transcripts provided the source from which TCR beta CDR3 regions were amplified. The TCR CDR3 was amplified in a first-round RT-PCR using the HTBI primer set. TCRdb passed the multiplex PCR reads through MiXCR, listing each CDR3 protein once. The table has roughly 660,000 distinct CDR3 sequences, roughly 17% seen once; the top ten hold less than 20%. The specimen was blood. The receptors stem from a man over 45 with Graves' hyperthyroidism.

This clonotype was counted ten times or more. This sequence joins TRBV2 and TRBJ1-5; 8 nucleotides align to TRBD1. CDR1 is SNHLY, CDR2 FYNNEI, per germline. The V gene end was trimmed by 6 bases and the J gene end by 4 bases; junction bases not matched to a gene: 5. The CDR3 runs 14 residues. The CDR3 sequence is CASRRTGSNQPQHF. DNA of the CDR3: TGTGCCAGCAGGCGGACAGGGAGTAATCAGCCCCAGCATTTT.

This clonotype came up many times. This rearrangement joins TRBV10-3 to TRBJ2-7; 8 nucleotides align to TRBD1. CDR3 size: 14 residues. V was clipped by 5 bases and J by 4 bases; unmatched bases: 7. Germline values: CDR1 ENHRY, CDR2 SYGVKD. The CDR3 DNA sequence: TGTGCCATCAGTAGACGTCAGGGGGCTTACGAGCAGTACTTC. Translating it yields CAISRRQGAYEQYF.

This clonotype was counted a few times. This sequence joins TRBV15 and TRBJ2-1; D ambiguous. Germline-derived CDR1 and CDR2 are LNHNV and YYDKDF (reference sequence). Trimming left V 3 bases short and J 6 bases short, with 12 bases between. The CDR3 totals 14 residues. The CDR3 protein is CATSRARTPNEQFF. The CDR3 DNA follows: TGTGCCACCAGCAGGGCTAGGACGCCCAATGAGCAGTTCTTC.

Note on this clonotype: This may come from a read error, since a much larger clone is one base off. CDR3 nucleotide sequence: TGTGCCAGCAGCTTGAATGCTAGCGGGAGGTACCAGACCCAGTACTTC. Protein product: CASSLNASGRYQTQYF. This chain links TRBV5-5 with TRBJ2-5; 11 bases fit TRBD2. Germline V gives CDR1 SGHKS, CDR2 YYEKEE (reference sequence). Unmatched junction bases numbered 8, after V lost 1 base and J lost 6 bases. This CDR3 is built from 16 residues.

At least ten counts were recorded for this clonotype. This chain connects TRBV5-1 to TRBJ2-7; D is ambiguous. In germline, CDR1 is SGHRS, CDR2 YFSETQ. CDR3 length: 12 amino acids. V was clipped by 1 base and J by 7 bases, with 9 bases between them. The CDR3 DNA sequence: TGCGCCAGCAGCTTGTTCCCGTCTGAGCAGTACTTC. It codes for CASSLFPSEQYF.

This clonotype occurred many times. This chain links TRBV28 with TRBJ2-7; TRBD2 aligns across 8 bases. Germline CDR1 reads MDHEN; CDR2 reads SYDVKM. This CDR3 has 13 amino acids. J was trimmed by 2 bases and V by 7 bases; bases with no gene match: 4. CDR3 DNA sequence: TGTGCCAGCATGACGGGAGGGCCCTACGAGCAGTACTTC. Translation gives CASMTGGPYEQYF.

This clonotype was counted ten times or more. The chain uses TRBV28 and TRBJ2-3; D may be TRBD2 (5 bases). V was cut by 10 bases and J by 2 bases, with 10 bases left in between. Germline V lookup: CDR1 MDHEN, CDR2 SYDVKM. This CDR3 has 12 amino acids. CDR3 in amino acids: CATLGLTDTQYF. Here the CDR3 DNA reads TGTGCCACCCTTGGACTCACAGATACGCAGTATTTT. The full variable domain, in which reference TRBV28 and TRBJ2-3 provide the parts outside the CDR3, is DVKVTQSSRYLVKRTGEKVFLECVQDMDHENMFWYRQDPGLGLRLIYFSYDVKMKEKGDIPEGYSVSREKKERFSLILESASTNQTSMYLCATLGLTDTQYFGPGTRLTVL.

In this sample, this clonotype turned up many times. The chain is built from TRBV2 and TRBJ2-7; D gene ambiguous. This CDR3 has 13 residues. The germline V gene encodes CDR1 SNHLY and CDR2 FYNNEI. V was cut by 3 bases and J by 0 bases, with 6 bases left in between. This chain's CDR3 is CASSEHVSYEQYF. The DNA of the CDR3 is TGTGCCAGCAGTGAGCACGTCTCCTACGAGCAGTACTTC.

This clonotype was seen only a few times. CDR3 coding DNA: TGCAGTGCTAGAGATCTCGCAGGGGGCAGAAACATTCAGTACTTC. Residues: CSARDLAGGRNIQYF. This chain connects TRBV20-1 to TRBJ2-4; 8 positions match TRBD1. The germline gives CDR1 DFQATT, CDR2 SNEGSKA (reference sequence). The CDR3 covers 15 residues. Unmatched junction bases numbered 7, after V lost 0 bases and J lost 6 bases.

The genes are TRBV6-1 and TRBJ1-1, with 8 bases identical to TRBD1. CDR1 is MNHNS, CDR2 SASEGT, per germline. The CDR3 spans 15 residues. The V gene end was trimmed by 6 bases and the J gene end by 1 base; junction bases not matched to a gene: 7. In DNA, the CDR3 is TGTGCCAGCAGATGGACAGGGACGGGGAACACTGAAGCTTTCTTT. Translating gives CASRWTGTGNTEAFF.

A few counts support this clonotype. The chain combines TRBV3-1 with TRBJ2-7; 8 nucleotides match TRBD1. Unmatched junction bases numbered 9, after V lost 3 bases and J lost 2 bases. The germline V gene has CDR1 LGHDT and CDR2 YNNKEL (reference sequence). The CDR3 extends over 16 amino acids. This chain's CDR3 is CASSQFPGQAPYEQYF. For the CDR3, the DNA is TGTGCCAGCAGCCAGTTCCCGGGACAGGCTCCCTACGAGCAGTACTTC.

The table lists this clonotype with many counts. The chain combines TRBV27 with TRBJ2-7, with 9 bases matching TRBD1. Unmatched junction bases numbered 5, after V lost 4 bases and J lost 4 bases. The CDR3 is 14 amino acids. CDR1 is MNHEY and CDR2 is SMNVEV in the germline V gene (reference sequence). This CDR3 reads CASSSQTGGYEQYF. The DNA for the CDR3 is TGTGCCAGCAGTTCGCAGACAGGGGGATACGAGCAGTACTTC.

This clonotype was found many times. The chain recombines TRBV28 with TRBJ2-7; TRBD2 matches 11 bases. The CDR3 consists of 15 residues. Trimming cost V 6 bases and J 3 bases; bases outside gene matches: 7. From germline, CDR1 is MDHEN and CDR2 SYDVKM. CDR3 sequence reads: CASSVTSGINYEQYF. CDR3 DNA: TGTGCCAGCAGCGTGACTAGCGGGATTAACTACGAGCAGTACTTC.

This clonotype was seen ten or more times. The rearrangement links TRBV11-2 to TRBJ1-6; D remains ambiguous. V was shortened by 3 bases and J by 13 bases, with 13 bases between the two germline ends. This CDR3 is built from 13 residues. The germline CDR1 and CDR2 sequences are SGHAT and FQNNGV. This chain's CDR3 is CASSFETRGPLHF. In DNA, the CDR3 is TGTGCCAGCAGCTTCGAGACAAGAGGCCCCCTCCACTTT.

Of note for this clonotype: A much more abundant neighbour one base away suggests this may be a read error. The gene calls are TRBV5-1 and TRBJ2-2, with a tentative D call TRBD1 (6 bases). This CDR3 is 16 amino acids long. Germline lookup yields CDR1 SGHRS and CDR2 YFSETQ. V shed 4 bases and J shed 6 bases, with 19 bases lying between them. The CDR3 coding sequence is TGCGCCAGCAGCCCGAGCCGCAGGGGTGGGCCCGGGGAGCTGTTTTTT. This sequence encodes CASSPSRRGGPGELFF.

On this clonotype itself: This may come from a read error, since a much larger clone is one base off. This chain connects TRBV19 to TRBJ1-6; TRBD1 might be the D (5 bases). CDR1 is LNHDA, CDR2 SQIVND, per germline (reference sequence). There are 13 residues in the CDR3. Written as DNA, the CDR3 is TGTGCTTCGGGACCGCTTAGAAATTCACCCCTCCACTTT. This sequence encodes CASGPLRNSPLHF.

This clonotype showed up many times. The rearrangement uses TRBV10-3 and TRBJ2-1, with D perhaps TRBD2 (7 bases). V lost 6 bases and J lost 0, with 18 bases in between. Germline V lookup: CDR1 ENHRY, CDR2 SYGVKD. This CDR3 has 17 residues. CDR3 sequence (DNA): TGTGCCATCAGAGGGGGTTCTAGCGGTAGCTCCTACAATGAGCAGTTCTTC. Translating it yields CAIRGGSSGSSYNEQFF.